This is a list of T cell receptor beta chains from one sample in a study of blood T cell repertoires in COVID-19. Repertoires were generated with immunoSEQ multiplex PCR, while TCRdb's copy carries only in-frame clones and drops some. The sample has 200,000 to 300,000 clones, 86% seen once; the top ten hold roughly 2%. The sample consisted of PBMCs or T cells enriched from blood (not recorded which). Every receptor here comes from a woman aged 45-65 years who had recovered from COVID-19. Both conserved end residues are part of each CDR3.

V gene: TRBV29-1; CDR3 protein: CSAEGGSTEAFF
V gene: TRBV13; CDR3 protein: CASSSQRGRPRGTDTQYF
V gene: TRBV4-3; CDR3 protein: CASSQNQGTNEKLFF
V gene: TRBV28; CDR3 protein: CASSLTGTSNEQFF
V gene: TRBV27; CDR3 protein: CASSLTVRTSAALNEQFF
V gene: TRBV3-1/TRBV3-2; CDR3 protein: CASSPSGLVPGELFF
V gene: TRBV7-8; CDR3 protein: CASSSRTGSNYGYTF
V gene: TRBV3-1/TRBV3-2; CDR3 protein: CASSQEKDSPYNSPLHF
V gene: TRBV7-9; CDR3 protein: CASSRDTSYEQYF
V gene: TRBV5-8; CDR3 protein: CASSLTTGTLHF
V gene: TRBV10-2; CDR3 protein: CASSEYNSGRALNEQFF
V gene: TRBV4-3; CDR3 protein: CASSQALDYPYEQYF
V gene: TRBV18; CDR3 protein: CASSPEGQSYYGYTF
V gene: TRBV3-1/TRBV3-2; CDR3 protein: CASSQEEREEHEQYF
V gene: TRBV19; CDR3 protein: CASRRDSSSYEQYF
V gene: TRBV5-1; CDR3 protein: CASSLGQGQETQYF
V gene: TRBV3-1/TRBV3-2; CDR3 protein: CASSQPRTSGNEQFF
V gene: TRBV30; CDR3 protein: CAWSAGQGSSPLHF
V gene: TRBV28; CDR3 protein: CASSLTGGREKLFF
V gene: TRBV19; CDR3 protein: CASSIEPSLETQYF
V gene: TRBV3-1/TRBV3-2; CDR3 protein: CASTPTSRCSYNEQFF
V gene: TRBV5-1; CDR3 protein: CASSLGHRVNTEAFF
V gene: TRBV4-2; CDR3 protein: CASSQEDDRGSGSYNEQFF
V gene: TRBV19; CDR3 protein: CASSIGKQGGTGELFF
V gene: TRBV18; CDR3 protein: CASSVGQGANEQFF
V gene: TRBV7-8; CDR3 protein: CASSPRDRVRTQYF
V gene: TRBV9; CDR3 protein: CASSVGGRGVQETQYF
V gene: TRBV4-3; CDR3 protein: CASSQTTTGQFYNSPLHF
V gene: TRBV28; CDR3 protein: CASSLGGSGNTIYF
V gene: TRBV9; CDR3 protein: CASSVATVGLHEQFF
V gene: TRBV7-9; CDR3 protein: CASSLVSMGETQYF
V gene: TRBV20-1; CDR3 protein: CSASKTSGSSDTQYF
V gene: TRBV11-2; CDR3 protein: CASSFTGGNPDTQYF
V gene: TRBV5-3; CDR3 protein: CARSTGTGQSSYNEQFF
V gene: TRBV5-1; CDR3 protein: CASRPDSSATDTQYF
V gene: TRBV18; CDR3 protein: CASSRNRDQETQYF
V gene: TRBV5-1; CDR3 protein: CASRGTSGGGAYNEQFF
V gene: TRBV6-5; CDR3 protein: CASTPGTGFEQYF
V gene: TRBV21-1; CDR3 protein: CASSAQGLNEQFF
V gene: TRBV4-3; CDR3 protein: CASSQAPGQTNEKLFF
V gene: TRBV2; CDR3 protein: CASSAPLLFEQYF
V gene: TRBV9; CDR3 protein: CASSAEGQGGTLHF
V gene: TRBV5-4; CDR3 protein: CASSLVTGPQETQYF
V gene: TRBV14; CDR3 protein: CASSRGANQPQHF
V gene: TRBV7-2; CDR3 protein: CASSYQTGGKLFF
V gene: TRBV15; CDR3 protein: CATSREDRVFAFF
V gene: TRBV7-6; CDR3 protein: CASSSPGQWGGLSGDEQYF
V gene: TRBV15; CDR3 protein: CATSRDPSSGGSETQYF
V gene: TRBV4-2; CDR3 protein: CASSHTGAMNTEAFF
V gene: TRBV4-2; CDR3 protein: CASSQEASGPYNEQFF
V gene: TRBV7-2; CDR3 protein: CASSLGGRDGGYTF